This TCR beta chain was retrieved from a study of shared clonotypes between healthy human individuals. Measured with immunoSEQ multiplex PCR; TCRdb has only the in-frame clones, and not every one. The sample has over a million clones; 60% to 80% are singletons. Caucasian adults residing in Nashville, Tennessee made up all the donors. The sequence was obtained from a man aged 18 to 35 in good health. Sequenced: memory CD4+ T cells sorted from blood. The subset was: CD45RA-negative fraction.

The CDR3 reads CASSPGRGEKLFF. Written as DNA, the CDR3 is TGTGCCAGCAGCCCAGGGAGAGGCGAAAAACTGTTTTTT. The chain carries TRBV28 and TRBJ1-4, with D possibly being TRBD1 (5 bases). The V gene's germline CDR1 is MDHEN and CDR2 SYDVKM. Trimming took 6 bases from V and 8 from J, leaving 13 bases between them. The CDR3 sequence is 13 residues long.